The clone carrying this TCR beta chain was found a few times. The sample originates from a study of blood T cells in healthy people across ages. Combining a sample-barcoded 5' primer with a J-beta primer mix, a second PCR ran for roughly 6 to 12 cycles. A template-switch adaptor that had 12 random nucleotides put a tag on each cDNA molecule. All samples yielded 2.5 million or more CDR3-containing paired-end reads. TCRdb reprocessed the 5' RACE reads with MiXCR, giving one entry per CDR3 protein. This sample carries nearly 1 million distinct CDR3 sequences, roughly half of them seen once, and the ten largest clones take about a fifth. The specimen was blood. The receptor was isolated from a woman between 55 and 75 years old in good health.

CDR3 residues: CASSLRQGLAAYEQYF. As DNA, the CDR3 is TGTGCCAGCAGTTTAAGACAGGGACTTGCAGCCTACGAGCAGTACTTC. The chain recombines TRBV28 with TRBJ2-4, with TRBD1 as a possible D gene (7 bases). The J call may be wrong; the DNA end is better matched by TRBJ2-7. In germline, CDR1 is MDHEN, CDR2 SYDVKM. This CDR3 is 16 amino acids long.